Listed below are T cell receptor beta chains from one sample, sequenced in a study of Graves' ophthalmopathy and Graves' hyperthyroidism. Each CDR3 protein is one row after TCRdb ran MiXCR on the multiplex PCR reads. The table shows some 210,000 distinct CDR3 sequences, with under 30% occurring only once. The sequenced sample was peripheral blood. All receptors derive from a middle-aged man with Graves' ophthalmopathy. Both conserved end residues are part of each CDR3. A D gene is named only where the DNA matches it firmly. Some rows have no size entry. The others give once, few or many, or a class for an expanded clone.

TRBV29-1,TRBJ1-2,.,many,CSGRIAYGYTF,TGCAGCGGAAGAATAGCGTATGGCTACACCTTC
TRBV5-1,TRBJ1-6,.,many,CASAEGTYNSPLHF,TGCGCCAGCGCGGAAGGGACCTATAATTCACCCCTCCACTTT
TRBV18,TRBJ2-7,.,many,CASSPSPSETYEQYF,TGTGCCAGCTCACCAAGCCCATCGGAGACCTACGAGCAGTACTTC
TRBV3-1,TRBJ2-7,.,many,CASSQARVGEQYF,TGTGCCAGCAGCCAAGCTAGGGTTGGCGAGCAGTACTTC
TRBV6-1,TRBJ2-7,TRBD1,.,CASTPPRDRGYEQYF,TGTGCCAGCACCCCACCTAGGGACAGGGGCTACGAGCAGTACTTC
TRBV6-5,TRBJ2-7,TRBD1,many,CAGSLYFLQGAHEQYF,TGTGCCGGATCCCTTTACTTTTTACAGGGGGCCCACGAGCAGTACTTC
TRBV6-1,TRBJ2-7,.,many,CASSDRQDAYEQYF,TGTGCCAGCAGTGACAGACAGGACGCCTACGAGCAGTACTTC
TRBV5-5,TRBJ1-2,.,.,CASSFDIGTIYGYTF,TGTGCCAGCAGCTTTGACATCGGAACCATCTATGGCTACACCTTC
TRBV6-5,TRBJ1-1,.,many,CASSSSTEAFF,TGTGCCAGCAGTTCTAGCACTGAAGCTTTCTTT
TRBV2,TRBJ2-2,.,.,CASNPEGSVTGELFF,TGTGCCAGCAACCCAGAGGGATCGGTCACCGGGGAGCTGTTTTTT
TRBV12-3/TRBV12-4,TRBJ2-7,TRBD1,.,CASSHTYRGRRYEQYF,TGTGCCAGCAGTCACACCTACAGGGGGCGTCGCTACGAGCAGTACTTC
TRBV6-1,TRBJ2-7,TRBD1,.,CAIETGTEDNQQYF,TGTGCCATAGAGACCGGGACAGAGGATAATCAGCAGTACTTC
TRBV7-8,TRBJ2-5,.,many,CASSPDIQETQYF,TGTGCCAGCAGCCCCGACATCCAGGAGACCCAGTACTTC
TRBV6-2/TRBV6-3,TRBJ1-6,TRBD1,.,CASSYGQGQSPLHF,TGTGCCAGCAGTTATGGACAGGGTCAATCACCCCTCCACTTT
TRBV10-3,TRBJ2-7,TRBD2,many,CAISESRLATTYEQYF,TGTGCCATCAGTGAGTCGAGACTAGCGACAACCTACGAGCAGTACTTC
TRBV7-8,TRBJ1-3,.,.,CASSLTTGSGNTIYF,TGTGCCAGCAGCTTAACTACAGGCTCTGGAAACACCATATATTTT
TRBV15,TRBJ2-7,.,many,CATSREGDPSYEQYF,TGTGCCACCAGCAGAGAGGGGGACCCCTCCTACGAGCAGTACTTC
TRBV4-1,TRBJ2-5,TRBD2,many,CASSQDTASGNQETQYF,TGCGCCAGCAGCCAAGATACGGCTAGCGGGAACCAAGAGACCCAGTACTTC
TRBV20-1,TRBJ1-2,TRBD1,many,CSAIRDRGYYGYTF,TGCAGTGCGATTAGGGACAGGGGTTACTATGGCTACACCTTC
TRBV10-2,TRBJ2-2,TRBD2,many,CASRAGRGTGELFF,TGCGCCAGCAGAGCGGGGAGGGGCACCGGGGAGCTGTTTTTT
TRBV7-2,TRBJ1-1,.,.,CASSSLSGPGNTEAFF,TGTGCCAGCAGCAGCCTGAGTGGGCCAGGGAACACTGAAGCTTTCTTT
TRBV10-3,TRBJ1-2,TRBD1,.,CAISLNRDRGRKDYGYTF,TGTGCCATCAGCCTTAACCGGGACAGGGGGCGGAAAGACTATGGCTACACCTTC
TRBV27,TRBJ2-5,.,many,CASRKGFETQYF,TGTGCCAGCAGAAAGGGTTTCGAGACCCAGTACTTC
TRBV12-3/TRBV12-4,TRBJ1-1,TRBD1,many,CASKSTGGRGAFF,TGTGCCAGCAAAAGTACAGGGGGGAGGGGAGCTTTCTTT
TRBV28,TRBJ2-7,TRBD1,many,CASSWTGGVYEQYF,TGTGCCAGCAGTTGGACAGGGGGGGTCTACGAGCAGTACTTC
TRBV6-1,TRBJ1-2,.,many,CASSDSRWDYGYTF,TGTGCCAGCAGTGATTCCCGGTGGGACTATGGCTACACCTTC
TRBV5-1,TRBJ1-2,.,many,CASSLDGANYGYTF,TGCGCCAGCAGCTTGGACGGAGCTAACTATGGCTACACCTTC
TRBV6-5,TRBJ1-1,.,many,CASSKNTEAFF,TGTGCCAGCAGCAAAAACACTGAAGCTTTCTTT
TRBV6-1,TRBJ1-3,.,many,CASSEGWNTIYF,TGTGCCAGCAGTGAAGGGTGGAACACCATATATTTT
TRBV9,TRBJ2-6,TRBD2,.,CASSVAVAGAGANVLTF,TGTGCCAGCAGCGTAGCTGTGGCGGGAGCTGGGGCCAACGTCCTGACTTTC
TRBV6-1,TRBJ2-7,.,many,CASSEGSAIYEQYF,TGTGCCAGCAGTGAAGGATCAGCAATCTACGAGCAGTACTTC
TRBV7-3,TRBJ2-5,.,.,CASSDSVGETQYF,TGTGCCAGCAGCGATAGTGTGGGAGAGACCCAGTACTTC
TRBV30,TRBJ2-5,.,many,CAWSVQLQETQYF,TGTGCCTGGAGTGTACAACTACAAGAGACCCAGTACTTC
TRBV7-2,TRBJ2-7,.,.,CASSFRTPGSYEQYF,TGTGCCAGCAGCTTTCGGACACCCGGCTCCTACGAGCAGTACTTC
TRBV28,TRBJ1-3,.,many,CASILSNPSSGNTIYF,TGTGCCAGCATTCTTTCGAACCCGAGCTCTGGAAACACCATATATTTT
TRBV12-3/TRBV12-4,TRBJ1-6,.,many,CASAPLVPNNSPLHF,TGTGCCAGCGCCCCCCTTGTACCGAATAATTCACCCCTCCACTTT
TRBV9,TRBJ2-7,TRBD1,many,CASSVAGNRGAYEQYF,TGTGCCAGCAGCGTAGCCGGAAACAGGGGTGCCTACGAGCAGTACTTC
TRBV10-2,TRBJ1-1,.,.,CASSEPPYTEAFF,TGCGCCAGCAGTGAGCCTCCTTACACTGAAGCTTTCTTT
TRBV28,TRBJ2-7,.,.,CASSLGASGFTYEQYF,TGTGCCAGCAGTTTAGGTGCGAGCGGGTTTACCTACGAGCAGTACTTC
TRBV12-3/TRBV12-4,TRBJ2-3,.,once,CASSFSRDTQYF,TGTGCCAGCAGTTTTTCACGCGATACGCAGTATTTT
TRBV28,TRBJ1-5,TRBD1,.,CASSLKDRANQPQHF,TGTGCCAGCAGTTTGAAGGACAGGGCCAATCAGCCCCAGCATTTT
TRBV13,TRBJ2-7,.,many,CASSLGPSQYEQYF,TGTGCCAGCAGCTTGGGACCAAGCCAGTACGAGCAGTACTTC
TRBV19,TRBJ1-5,TRBD1,many,CASRRQGGDSNQPQHF,TGTGCCAGTAGAAGACAGGGAGGGGATAGCAATCAGCCCCAGCATTTT
TRBV19,TRBJ2-7,TRBD1,many,CASSIGTGLYEQYF,TGTGCCAGTAGTATAGGGACAGGGCTCTACGAGCAGTACTTC
TRBV20-1,TRBJ2-7,.,.,CSAKGTDPGSGSYEQYF,TGCAGTGCTAAAGGGACGGATCCTGGGTCCGGCTCCTACGAGCAGTACTTC
TRBV5-1,TRBJ2-2,.,.,CASRGLEDTGELFF,TGCGCCAGCAGGGGTCTAGAAGACACCGGGGAGCTGTTTTTT
TRBV5-1,TRBJ1-6,TRBD1,many,CASSTGQGNSPLHF,TGCGCCAGCAGCACCGGACAGGGGAATTCACCCCTCCACTTT
TRBV20-1,TRBJ1-1,.,.,CSASEDGGNTEAFF,TGCAGTGCTAGTGAAGACGGCGGAAACACTGAAGCTTTCTTT
TRBV7-2,TRBJ2-7,TRBD2,many,CASSLLAESSYEQYF,TGTGCCAGCAGCTTACTAGCGGAAAGCTCCTACGAGCAGTACTTC
TRBV12-3/TRBV12-4,TRBJ1-1,TRBD1,.,CASSLPGQAVAEAFF,TGTGCCAGCAGTTTACCAGGACAGGCTGTCGCTGAAGCTTTCTTT